One sample yielded the 20 T cell receptor beta chains listed below, sequenced in a study of shared clonotypes between healthy human individuals. The repertoire was sequenced with immunoSEQ multiplex PCR; TCRdb's copy has only in-frame clones and lacks some. This table has fewer than 650,000 clones, 70% to 80% appearing once. Material for sequencing was PBMCs. These receptors were collected from a woman between 40 and 55 years old in good health. Some clones in this sample may be carry-over from other donors' samples.

The chain recombines TRBV6-1 with TRBJ2-7; either TRBD1 or TRBD2 may supply D (5 bases each). The V gene's germline CDR1 is MNHNS and CDR2 SASEGT. This CDR3 comprises 14 residues. Trimming removed 5 bases at V and 0 bases at J, with 11 bases between. The CDR3 spells CASSMGRVSYEQYF. The CDR3 DNA reads as TGTGCCAGCAGTATGGGGCGGGTCTCCTACGAGCAGTACTTC.

This clone was recorded once. The chain has TRBV19 and TRBJ2-3; 12 bases match TRBD2. Unmatched junction bases numbered 7, after V lost 5 bases and J lost 4 bases. CDR1 and CDR2 from the germline V gene are LNHDA and SQIVND (reference sequence). The CDR3 totals 16 residues. Here the CDR3 DNA reads TGTGCCAGTAGTGCCAGACTAGCGGGAGCGTCAGATACGCAGTATTTT. It translates to CASSARLAGASDTQYF.

The CDR3 DNA sequence: TGTGCCAGCTCCGGGACAGGGGTCGGCGGTGAGACCCAGTACTTC. Protein product: CASSGTGVGGETQYF. The V gene is TRBV18, the J gene TRBJ2-5, with TRBD1 identical over 10 bases. This CDR3 spans 15 amino acids. In germline, CDR1 is KGHSH, CDR2 LQKENI. With V trimmed by 6 bases and J by 5 bases, 9 bases remained unmatched.

The chain joins TRBV5-6 to TRBJ1-2; possible D gene TRBD1, 6 bases. V lost 5 bases to trimming and J lost 3 bases, with 11 bases between them. The CDR3 is 13 residues long. Germline CDR1 and CDR2: SGHDT and YYEEEE. The CDR3 spells CASRSRGDYGYTF. CDR3 nucleotides: TGTGCCAGCAGATCCAGGGGCGACTATGGCTACACCTTC.

This clone was picked up many times. The gene calls are TRBV20-1 and TRBJ2-3; D gene unclear. Trimming pared 6 bases from V and 6 bases from J, leaving 10 bases between. The CDR3 sequence is 11 residues long. Per germline, CDR1 DFQATT and CDR2 SNEGSKA (reference sequence). CDR3 DNA sequence: TGCAGTGCCGAAGATGCGGATACGCAGTATTTT. As protein: CSAEDADTQYF.

The chain has TRBV10-3 and TRBJ1-1; 8 bases agree with TRBD1. V lost 1 base and J lost 9; bases outside the gene matches: 10. CDR3 length: 15 amino acids. The germline V gene has CDR1 ENHRY and CDR2 SYGVKD. CDR3 DNA sequence: TGTGCCATCAGTGAGTTATTTCAGGGGGCCTCTAAAGCTTTCTTT. Translated, it gives CAISELFQGASKAFF.

In this sample, this clone is medium-sized (0.01 to 0.1%). Additional DNA sequences in this sample encode the identical CDR3. The J gene is TRBJ2-7, the V gene TRBV7-7; tentatively, D is TRBD2 (5 bases). The germline V gene encodes CDR1 SSHAT and CDR2 FNYEAQ (reference sequence). CDR3 length equals 14 residues. The V gene lost 2 bases and the J gene lost 6 bases, with 14 bases spanning the gap. The CDR3 protein is CASSLQPGSSEQYF. The CDR3 bases are TGTGCCAGCAGCTTACAACCGGGGTCGAGCGAGCAGTACTTC.

CDR3 sequence: CASTLTLTGELFF. The CDR3 DNA follows: TGTGCCAGTACGCTAACCTTAACCGGGGAGCTGTTTTTT. This chain uses TRBV19 with TRBJ2-2; D is uncertain. The CDR3 has 13 amino acids. CDR1 and CDR2 from the germline V gene are LNHDA and SQIVND (reference sequence). Trimming left V 7 bases short and J 5 bases short, with 11 bases between. The whole variable domain, remainder taken from reference TRBV19 and TRBJ2-2, is DGGITQSPKYLFRKEGQNVTLSCEQNLNHDAMYWYRQDPGQGLRLIYYSQIVNDFQKGDIAEGYSVSREKKESFPLTVTSAQKNPTAFYLCASTLTLTGELFFGEGSRLTVL.

The chain employs TRBV28 and TRBJ1-1; no definite D call. Deletions cut 5 bases from V and 0 bases from J, with 13 bases between. Germline V gene sequence: CDR1 MDHEN, CDR2 SYDVKM. The CDR3 consists of 15 residues. The CDR3 spells CASSLPRSVNTEAFF. CDR3 bases: TGTGCCAGCAGTCTCCCCCGGTCAGTGAACACTGAAGCTTTCTTT. Full variable domain (outside the CDR3, taken from reference TRBV28 and TRBJ1-1): DVKVTQSSRYLVKRTGEKVFLECVQDMDHENMFWYRQDPGLGLRLIYFSYDVKMKEKGDIPEGYSVSREKKERFSLILESASTNQTSMYLCASSLPRSVNTEAFFGQGTRLTVV.

Note on this clone: This sample includes further DNA sequences coding for the same CDR3. The chain joins TRBV2 to TRBJ1-2; 7 nucleotides match TRBD1. Germline V gene lookup returns CDR1 SNHLY and CDR2 FYNNEI. This CDR3 spans 13 amino acids. Trimming cost V 4 bases and J 8 bases; bases outside gene matches: 7. CDR3 sequence (DNA): TGTGCCAGCAGTGTCAGACAGGGTGGGGGCTACACCTTC. Encoded protein: CASSVRQGGGYTF.

The gene calls are TRBV29-1 and TRBJ1-2; the match to TRBD1 covers 11 bases. The CDR3 is 13 amino acids. Unmatched junction bases numbered 5, after V lost 7 bases and J lost 4 bases. CDR1 is SQVTM, CDR2 ANQGSEA, per germline. CDR3 nucleotides: TGCAGCGCCTCGGACAGGGGGCTCTATGGCTACACCTTC. This translates into CSASDRGLYGYTF. The variable domain in full, with the rest retrieved from reference TRBV29-1 and TRBJ1-2, is SAVISQKPSRDICQRGTSLTIQCQVDSQVTMMFWYRQQPGQSLTLIATANQGSEATYESGFVIDKFPISRPNLTFSTLTVSNMSPEDSSIYLCSASDRGLYGYTFGSGTRLTVV.

This chain links TRBV29-1 with TRBJ2-1; TRBD2 is a possible D gene (5 bases). CDR1 is SQVTM and CDR2 is ANQGSEA in the germline V gene. V shed 0 bases and J shed 5 bases, with 11 bases lying between them. The CDR3 spans 14 residues. The chain's CDR3 is CSVEDPGNNNEQFF. DNA of the CDR3: TGCAGCGTTGAAGACCCCGGGAACAACAATGAGCAGTTCTTC.

The genes are TRBV5-1 and TRBJ2-5; 12 bases match TRBD1. The CDR3 is made up of 15 amino acids. The V gene's germline CDR1 is SGHRS and CDR2 YFSETQ. The V gene end was trimmed by 4 bases and the J gene end by 5 bases; junction bases not matched to a gene: 6. CDR3 DNA: TGCGCCAGCAGCCCCGGGACAGGGGGCTGGGAGACCCAGTACTTC. This encodes CASSPGTGGWETQYF.

The chain combines TRBV5-4 with TRBJ2-2; no clear D gene. This CDR3 is built from 14 residues. Germline V lookup: CDR1 SGHNT, CDR2 YYREEE (reference sequence). Trimming cost V 3 bases and J 0 bases, with 6 bases left between them. CDR3: CASSSRSNTGELFF. The DNA for the CDR3 is TGTGCCAGCAGCTCCCGGTCGAACACCGGGGAGCTGTTTTTT.

Comment on this clone: Additional DNA sequences in this sample encode the identical CDR3. V gene TRBV5-1 combines with J gene TRBJ2-7, with 7 bases lining up with TRBD1. CDR3 length: 15 amino acids. J lost 1 base, V lost 4 bases, and 8 bases had no gene match. CDR1 is SGHRS and CDR2 is YFSETQ in the germline V gene. CDR3 coding DNA: TGCGCCAGCAGCCTGGGGGACAGTAGGTCCTACGAGCAGTACTTC. This encodes CASSLGDSRSYEQYF.

The chain combines TRBV11-3 with TRBJ1-4; the D gene is possibly TRBD1 (5 bases). The CDR3 runs 18 residues. Germline-derived CDR1 and CDR2 are SGHNT and YENEEA. With 10 bases removed from V and 1 base from J, the gap between germline ends came to 25 bases. The CDR3 region is CATLDRQSPPRTNEKLFF. DNA of the CDR3: TGTGCCACCCTGGATCGACAGTCTCCTCCCCGAACTAATGAAAAACTGTTTTTT.

The genes are TRBV15 and TRBJ2-1; D unresolved. The germline gives CDR1 LNHNV, CDR2 YYDKDF (reference sequence). The germline V and J ends were trimmed by 0 bases and 7 bases, with 22 bases remaining between them. This CDR3 has 18 residues. This CDR3 reads CATSRDLAASLGVNEQFF. DNA of the CDR3: TGTGCCACCAGCAGAGATTTGGCAGCAAGCCTTGGTGTAAATGAGCAGTTCTTC.

Here the CDR3 reads CASSMTGSGRAQYF. The DNA for the CDR3 is TGTGCCAGCAGCATGACAGGCTCTGGAAGGGCGCAGTATTTT. This rearrangement joins TRBV6-1 to TRBJ2-3; tentative D call: TRBD1 (6 bases). Germline V gene lookup returns CDR1 MNHNS and CDR2 SASEGT. The V end lost 6 bases, the J end lost 10 bases, and 20 bases lay between the germline ends. The CDR3 is made up of 14 amino acids.

The V gene is TRBV4-1, the J gene TRBJ1-4, with D unresolved. This CDR3 is 13 amino acids long. V was pared by 1 base and J by 7 bases, with 7 bases between. Per the germline V gene, CDR1 is MGHRA and CDR2 is YSYEKL. Here the CDR3 reads CASSQVQLEKLFF. CDR3 DNA sequence: TGCGCCAGCAGCCAAGTACAACTTGAAAAACTGTTTTTT.

Details on this clone: This sequence may be a read error, since a much larger clone differs from it by one base. Other DNA sequences in this sample translate to the same CDR3. This chain's CDR3 is CAWSEGSTTYEQYF. The DNA for the CDR3 is TGTGCCTGGAGTGAGGGGTCAACCACCTATGAGCAGTACTTC. J is TRBJ2-7 and V is TRBV30, with a possible D match to TRBD1 (5 bases). Looked up from germline, CDR1 is GTSNPN and CDR2 is SVGIG (reference sequence). CDR3 size: 14 residues.